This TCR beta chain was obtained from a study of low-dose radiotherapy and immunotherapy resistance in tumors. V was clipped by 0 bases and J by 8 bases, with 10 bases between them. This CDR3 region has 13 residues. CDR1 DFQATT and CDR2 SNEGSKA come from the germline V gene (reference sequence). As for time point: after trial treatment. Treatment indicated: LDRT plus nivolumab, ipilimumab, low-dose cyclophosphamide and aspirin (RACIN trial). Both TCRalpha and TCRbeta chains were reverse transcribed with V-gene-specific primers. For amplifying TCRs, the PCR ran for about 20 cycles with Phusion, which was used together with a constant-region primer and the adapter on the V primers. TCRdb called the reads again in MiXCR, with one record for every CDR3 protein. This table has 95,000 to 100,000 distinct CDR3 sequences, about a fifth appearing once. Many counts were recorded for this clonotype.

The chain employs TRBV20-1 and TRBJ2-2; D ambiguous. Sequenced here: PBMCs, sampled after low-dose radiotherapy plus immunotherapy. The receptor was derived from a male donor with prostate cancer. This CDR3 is CSARDQIAGELFF. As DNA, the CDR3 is TGCAGTGCTAGAGATCAAATTGCAGGGGAGCTGTTTTTT.